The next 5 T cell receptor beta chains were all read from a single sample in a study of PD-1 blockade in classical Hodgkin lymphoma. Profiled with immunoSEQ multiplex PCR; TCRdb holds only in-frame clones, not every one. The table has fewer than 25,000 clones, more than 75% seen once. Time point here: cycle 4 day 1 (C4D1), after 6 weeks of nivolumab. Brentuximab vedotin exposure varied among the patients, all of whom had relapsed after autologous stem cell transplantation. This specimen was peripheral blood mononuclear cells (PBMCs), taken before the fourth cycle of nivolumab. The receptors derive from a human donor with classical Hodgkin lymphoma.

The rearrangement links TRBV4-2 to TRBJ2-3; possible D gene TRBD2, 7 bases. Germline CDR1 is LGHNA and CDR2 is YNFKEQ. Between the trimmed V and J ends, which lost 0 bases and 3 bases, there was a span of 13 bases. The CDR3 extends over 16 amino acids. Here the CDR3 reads CASSQEGGARTDTQYF. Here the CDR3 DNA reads TGTGCCAGCAGCCAAGAAGGGGGGGCCCGAACAGATACGCAGTATTTT.

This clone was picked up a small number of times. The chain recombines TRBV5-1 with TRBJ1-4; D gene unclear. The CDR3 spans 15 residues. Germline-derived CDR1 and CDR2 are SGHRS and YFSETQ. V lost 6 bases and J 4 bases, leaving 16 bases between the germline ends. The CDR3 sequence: CASTRNGGLNEKLFF. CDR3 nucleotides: TGCGCCAGCACCAGGAACGGAGGGCTTAATGAAAAACTGTTTTTT.

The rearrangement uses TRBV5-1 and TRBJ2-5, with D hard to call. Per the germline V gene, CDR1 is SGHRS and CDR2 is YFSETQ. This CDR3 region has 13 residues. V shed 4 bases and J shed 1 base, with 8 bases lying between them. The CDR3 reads CASSLYTQETQYF. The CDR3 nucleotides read TGCGCCAGCAGCCTATACACCCAAGAGACCCAGTACTTC. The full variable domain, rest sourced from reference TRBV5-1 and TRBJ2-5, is KAGVTQTPRYLIKTRGQQVTLSCSPISGHRSVSWYQQTPGQGLQFLFEYFSETQRNKGNFPGRFSGRQFSNSRSEMNVSTLELGDSALYLCASSLYTQETQYFGPGTRLLVL.

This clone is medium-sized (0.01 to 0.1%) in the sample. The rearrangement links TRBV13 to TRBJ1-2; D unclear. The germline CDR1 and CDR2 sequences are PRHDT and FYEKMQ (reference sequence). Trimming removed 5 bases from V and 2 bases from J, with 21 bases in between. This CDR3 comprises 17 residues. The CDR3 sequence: CASSLEGPNKKNYGYTF. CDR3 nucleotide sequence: TGTGCCAGCAGCCTAGAGGGCCCGAACAAGAAGAACTATGGCTACACCTTC.

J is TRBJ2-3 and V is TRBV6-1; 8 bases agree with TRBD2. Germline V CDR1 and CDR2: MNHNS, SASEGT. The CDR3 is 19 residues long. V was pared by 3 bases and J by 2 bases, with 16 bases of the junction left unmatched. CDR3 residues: CASSDPSRGGRKITDTQYF. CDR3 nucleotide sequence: TGTGCCAGCAGTGACCCCTCCCGCGGGGGGCGTAAAATCACAGATACGCAGTATTTT.